These T cell receptor beta chains were read from a single sample in a study of OX40 agonist ivuxolimab in advanced cancers. The repertoire was sequenced with immunoSEQ multiplex PCR; TCRdb's copy has only in-frame clones and lacks some. The repertoire includes some 44,000 clones, approximately 84% of them detected once, and about 5% sits in the top ten. This sample comprised CD4+ or CD8+ T cells sorted from blood, obtained in a trial of the OX40 agonist ivuxolimab. The source is an adult with an advanced solid tumor such as melanoma, head and neck, liver or kidney cancer. Each CDR3 is given with its conserved first and last residue. Fields, in order: CDR3 protein, CDR3 DNA, D gene, V gene, J gene, clone size. D genes are given only for firm matches. Some rows mark clone size as missing; the rest say once, few, many or name a class of expanded clone.

CASSSSLGSVAGELFF	TGTGCCAGCAGCTCGAGTCTAGGATCGGTGGCCGGGGAGCTGTTTTTT	.	TRBV7-3	TRBJ2-2	.
CATSRETSYEQYF	TGTGCCACCAGCAGAGAAACCTCCTACGAGCAGTACTTC	.	TRBV15	TRBJ2-7	.
CASSTRSGANVLTF	TGTGCCAGTTCAACCCGCTCTGGGGCCAACGTCCTGACTTTC	.	TRBV6-6	TRBJ2-6	.
CASSPRVDNEQFF	TGTGCCAGTAGTCCCAGGGTGGACAATGAGCAGTTCTTC	.	TRBV19	TRBJ2-1	.
CASSLGPDQPQHF	TGTGCCAGCAGCTTGGGGCCGGATCAGCCCCAGCATTTT	.	TRBV5-6	TRBJ1-5	.
CASSNTGMVRYGYTF	TGTGCCAGCAGCAATACAGGGATGGTTAGGTATGGCTACACCTTC	.	TRBV28	TRBJ1-2	.
CASSAPGQGGTGELFF	TGTGCCAGCAGCGCACCGGGACAGGGAGGCACCGGGGAGCTGTTTTTT	TRBD1	TRBV9	TRBJ2-2	.
CASSYSGLGGYTF	TGTGCCAGCAGCTATTCGGGGCTGGGGGGCTACACCTTC	.	TRBV9	TRBJ1-2	few
CASSIGSGGHQNTEAFF	TGTGCCAGTAGTATTGGTTCTGGGGGACACCAGAACACTGAAGCTTTCTTT	.	TRBV19	TRBJ1-1	.
CASSDGRLLYSGRFDNEQFF	TGTGCCAGCAGTGATGGGCGCCTACTTTATAGCGGGAGGTTCGACAATGAGCAGTTCTTC	TRBD2	TRBV6-1	TRBJ2-1	.
CASSPSGNTGELFF	TGTGCCAGCAGCCCTAGCGGGAACACCGGGGAGCTGTTTTTT	TRBD2	TRBV7-6	TRBJ2-2	once
CASSSVAGAYEQYF	TGTGCCAGCAGTTCCGTAGCGGGAGCCTACGAGCAGTACTTC	TRBD2	TRBV6-1	TRBJ2-7	few
CASSYGDRGQPQHF	TGTGCCAGCAGTTACGGGGACAGGGGACAGCCCCAGCATTTT	TRBD1	TRBV6-6	TRBJ1-5	.
CAGRTSGKDPYYEQYF	TGCGCCGGTAGGACTAGCGGGAAGGACCCATACTACGAGCAGTACTTC	TRBD2	TRBV5-1	TRBJ2-7	.
CASSAGPSYNEQFF	TGTGCCAGCAGCGCCGGGCCGTCCTACAATGAGCAGTTCTTC	.	TRBV5-4	TRBJ2-1	.
CASSPPTGIQETQYF	TGCGCCAGCAGCCCCCCGACAGGGATCCAAGAGACCCAGTACTTC	TRBD1	TRBV5-1	TRBJ2-5	.
CASREELAGGHNEQFF	TGTGCCAGCAGGGAAGAACTAGCGGGAGGACACAATGAGCAGTTCTTC	TRBD2	TRBV5-4	TRBJ2-1	.
CASSEGGLSQPQHF	TGTGCCAGCAGTGAGGGGGGGCTAAGTCAGCCCCAGCATTTT	.	TRBV6-1	TRBJ1-5	.
CAWRRRGPEAFF	TGTGCCTGGAGGAGGCGGGGCCCTGAAGCTTTCTTT	.	TRBV30	TRBJ1-1	once
CASSRNSNQPQHF	TGTGCCAGCAGCCGCAACAGCAATCAGCCCCAGCATTTT	.	TRBV14	TRBJ1-5	.
CASGRGREGNEQYF	TGTGCCAGCGGAAGGGGGCGGGAGGGGAACGAGCAGTACTTC	TRBD2	TRBV6-6	TRBJ2-7	few
CASSFTSGRAGELFF	TGCGCCAGCAGCTTTACTAGCGGGAGAGCCGGGGAGCTGTTTTTT	TRBD2	TRBV5-1	TRBJ2-2	.
CASSQEYRVEETQYF	TGCGCCAGCAGCCAAGAATATCGGGTCGAGGAGACCCAGTACTTC	.	TRBV4-3	TRBJ2-5	.
CASSRDSLNEKLFF	TGCGCCAGCAGTAGGGACAGTCTCAATGAAAAACTGTTTTTT	TRBD1	TRBV5-1	TRBJ1-4	.
CASSLGPSDTQYF	TGTGCCAGCAGCTTAGGACCTTCGGATACGCAGTATTTT	.	TRBV7-8	TRBJ2-3	.
CASSQGLAGAPPGELFF	TGTGCCAGCAGCCAAGGACTAGCGGGAGCCCCTCCCGGGGAGCTGTTTTTT	TRBD2	TRBV2	TRBJ2-2	few
CATSKGGTGGMNTEAFF	TGTGCCACCAGCAAAGGCGGCACGGGCGGCATGAACACTGAAGCTTTCTTT	.	TRBV15	TRBJ1-1	.
CASSIYGTTNTGELFF	TGTGCCAGTAGTATCTATGGGACCACGAACACCGGGGAGCTGTTTTTT	.	TRBV19	TRBJ2-2	.
CASSVSRGSNQPQHF	TGTGCCAGCAGCGTAAGCAGGGGTAGCAATCAGCCCCAGCATTTT	.	TRBV6-1	TRBJ1-5	.
CAWSQGQGETQYF	TGTGCCTGGAGTCAAGGACAGGGTGAGACCCAGTACTTC	TRBD1	TRBV30	TRBJ2-5	few
CASSRTGELDTQYF	TGTGCCAGCAGCAGGACAGGGGAATTAGATACGCAGTATTTT	TRBD1	TRBV9	TRBJ2-3	.
CAWSVEQHSNQPQHF	TGTGCCTGGAGTGTAGAGCAGCATAGCAATCAGCCCCAGCATTTT	.	TRBV30	TRBJ1-5	.
CASSPSPQETQYF	TGCGCCAGCAGCCCGTCCCCCCAAGAGACCCAGTACTTC	.	TRBV5-1	TRBJ2-5	.
CASRREVTRGYNEQFF	TGTGCCAGCAGGAGGGAGGTGACTAGAGGCTACAATGAGCAGTTCTTC	.	TRBV2	TRBJ2-1	once
CASRVSGREGEQYF	TGTGCCAGCAGGGTTAGCGGGCGAGAGGGGGAGCAGTACTTC	TRBD2	TRBV6-1	TRBJ2-7	.
CAWSVGIAGEQYF	TGTGCCTGGAGTGTAGGGATAGCTGGCGAGCAGTACTTC	.	TRBV30	TRBJ2-7	.
CASSPGQNNNQPQHF	TGTGCCAGCTCACCTGGACAGAACAACAATCAGCCCCAGCATTTT	.	TRBV18	TRBJ1-5	.
CAWRTAGGEHWAFF	TGTGCCTGGAGGACGGCGGGGGGAGAACACTGGGCTTTCTTT	.	TRBV30	TRBJ1-1	.
CASSLGQGSVF	TGTGCCAGCAGTTTAGGACAGGGTAGTGTCTTT	TRBD1	TRBV28	TRBJ1-1	.
CASRRREEADTQYF	TGTGCCAGCAGACGGCGGGAAGAAGCAGATACGCAGTATTTT	.	TRBV6-1	TRBJ2-3	.
CASIGRLGTYNEQFF	TGTGCCAGCATCGGGAGACTAGGGACGTACAATGAGCAGTTCTTC	.	TRBV2	TRBJ2-1	.
CASSLTSVQETQYF	TGCGCCAGCAGCCTCACTAGCGTACAAGAGACCCAGTACTTC	TRBD2	TRBV5-1	TRBJ2-5	few
CASSPRTPGQGNSGYTF	TGTGCCAGCTCACCCCGAACCCCGGGACAGGGAAATTCTGGCTACACCTTC	TRBD1	TRBV18	TRBJ1-2	.
CASSRDPQGGTEAFF	TGCGCCAGCAGCCGCGATCCACAGGGAGGGACTGAAGCTTTCTTT	.	TRBV5-1	TRBJ1-1	.
CASSSQGGAYEQYF	TGTGCCAGCAGCTCCCAAGGAGGGGCCTACGAGCAGTACTTC	.	TRBV9	TRBJ2-7	.
CASGQPNYGYTF	TGTGCCAGTGGACAGCCGAACTATGGCTACACCTTC	.	TRBV9	TRBJ1-2	.